The 31 T cell receptor beta chains given below trace back to one sample, sequenced in a study of identical twins. TCRdb analysed the 5' RACE reads with MiXCR anew, one entry per CDR3 protein. The sample holds roughly 720,000 distinct CDR3 sequences; 15% to 20% are singletons and the top ten take under 15%. A further study also used this sample, focusing on T cells expressing NK-cell markers.

The sequenced sample was PBMCs. Receptors originate from a woman between 18 and 29 years old in good health.

This sequence joins TRBV20-1 and TRBJ2-1; 10 nucleotides align to TRBD2. The CDR3 extends over 17 amino acids. Germline CDR1 and CDR2: DFQATT and SNEGSKA (reference sequence). The V and J ends lost 1 base and 0 bases, in that order; junction bases with no gene match: 6. The CDR3 protein is CSARVAGGSSSYNEQFF. The CDR3 nucleotides are TGCAGTGCTAGAGTAGCGGGAGGATCGAGCTCCTACAATGAGCAGTTCTTC.

V usage is TRBV4-3 and J usage is TRBJ2-2; perhaps TRBD2 as D (6 bases). The V end was cut by 0 bases, the J end by 4 bases, with 12 bases between. CDR1 and CDR2 from the germline V gene are LGHNA and YSLEER. CDR3 length equals 16 residues. The DNA of the CDR3 is TGCGCCAGCAGCCAAGATCAGGGACTCGCCACCGGGGAGCTGTTTTTT. This translates into CASSQDQGLATGELFF.

CDR3 in amino acids: CASSPFGNTEAFF. CDR3 bases: TGTGCCAGCAGCCCCTTTGGGAACACTGAAGCTTTCTTT. This chain joins TRBV7-2 and TRBJ1-1; D is undetermined. This CDR3 comprises 13 residues. V lost 5 bases and J lost 1, with 8 bases in between. CDR1 and CDR2 from the germline V gene are SGHTA and FQGNSA.

This clonotype was seen more than once but under ten times. The chain couples TRBV6-5 to TRBJ2-2; D may be TRBD2 (6 bases). CDR1 and CDR2 from the germline V gene are MNHEY and SVGAGI. The CDR3 loop spans 12 amino acids. Trimming took 6 bases from V and 9 from J, leaving 11 bases between them. The DNA for the CDR3 is TGTGCCAGCAGCCCCGGGAGCCGGGAGCTGTTTTTT. It translates to CASSPGSRELFF.

The gene calls are TRBV12-3 or TRBV12-4 and TRBJ1-2; D is undetermined. The CDR3 extends over 12 amino acids. V was shortened by 3 bases and J by 5 bases, with 7 bases between the two germline ends. CDR3 nucleotides: TGTGCCAGCAGTTTCATAGGGTATGGCTACACCTTC. Residues: CASSFIGYGYTF.

This sequence joins TRBV7-6 and TRBJ2-3; 7 bases are a match to TRBD1. The V gene's germline CDR1 is SGHVS and CDR2 FNYEAQ. The J segment lost 2 bases and the V segment lost 2 bases, leaving 7 bases of the junction unmatched. The CDR3 length is 16 residues. DNA for the CDR3: TGTGCCAGCAGCTTAACGGGACAGTTGATCACAGATACGCAGTATTTT. This gives the protein CASSLTGQLITDTQYF.

In its sample, this clonotype was seen a few times. The V and J genes are TRBV20-1 and TRBJ2-7; 7 positions match TRBD1. This CDR3 is built from 15 residues. The germline V gene encodes CDR1 DFQATT and CDR2 SNEGSKA (reference sequence). Trimming cost V 6 bases and J 2 bases; bases outside gene matches: 13. As DNA, the CDR3 is TGCAGTGCGGATCGGTCGGACAGGAGAACCTACGAGCAGTACTTC. Protein: CSADRSDRRTYEQYF.

The chain carries TRBV5-4 and TRBJ2-3, with 8 nucleotides matching TRBD2. Losses at the gene ends were 4 bases for V and 5 bases for J; bases not matched to a gene: 9. Germline assignment: CDR1 SGHNT and CDR2 YYREEE (reference sequence). CDR3 length: 15 amino acids. The CDR3 loop reads CASSLSAGGGDTQYF. The CDR3 bases are TGTGCCAGCAGCCTCTCGGCCGGGGGGGGAGATACGCAGTATTTT.

J is TRBJ1-2 and V is TRBV19, with 8 bases identical to TRBD1. CDR1 LNHDA and CDR2 SQIVND come from the germline V gene (reference sequence). The CDR3 consists of 15 residues. Trimming took 6 bases from V and 6 from J; bases not matched to a gene: 12. The CDR3 coding sequence is TGTGCCAGTAGGCAGGACAGGGCTCTACGCCATGGCTACACCTTC. Its protein product is CASRQDRALRHGYTF.

The chain couples TRBV4-1 to TRBJ2-1, with 8 nucleotides matching TRBD2. This CDR3 spans 15 amino acids. V lost 4 bases to trimming and J lost 7 bases; unmatched junction nucleotides: 9. CDR1 and CDR2 from the germline V gene are MGHRA and YSYEKL. CDR3 sequence: CASSLTSARRNEQFF. CDR3 in DNA: TGCGCCAGCAGCCTGACTAGCGCCCGGAGGAATGAGCAGTTCTTC.

This clonotype was observed a handful of times. The chain carries TRBV15 and TRBJ2-7; D might be TRBD1 (6 bases). V was shortened by 2 bases and J by 2 bases, with 16 bases between the two germline ends. Germline CDR1 and CDR2: LNHNV and YYDKDF (reference sequence). CDR3 length: 16 amino acids. CDR3 DNA sequence: TGTGCCACCAGCAGACCCGACAGGACCGCAACCTACGAGCAGTACTTC. It is translated as CATSRPDRTATYEQYF.

The gene calls are TRBV5-5 and TRBJ1-4; 7 nucleotides agree with TRBD1. V lost 4 bases to trimming and J lost 5 bases; unmatched junction nucleotides: 8. CDR1 is SGHKS and CDR2 is YYEKEE in the germline V gene (reference sequence). This CDR3 is built from 15 residues. CDR3 in amino acids: CASSSGTARNEKLFF. The CDR3 nucleotides are TGTGCCAGCAGCAGCGGGACAGCGAGAAATGAAAAACTGTTTTTT.

A few counts support this clonotype. The CDR3 nucleotides read TGCGCCAGCAGCTTGGGAGGGGCCGTGAATTCACCCCTCCACTTT. It specifies CASSLGGAVNSPLHF. J is TRBJ1-6 and V is TRBV5-1; D possibly corresponds to TRBD1 (5 bases). The V gene's germline CDR1 is SGHRS and CDR2 YFSETQ. CDR3 length: 15 residues. Trimming removed 0 bases from V and 7 bases from J, with 11 bases in between.

This chain connects TRBV3-1 to TRBJ2-1, with 10 positions matching TRBD2. V dropped 0 bases and J dropped 7; count of bases not matched to a gene: 9. In germline, CDR1 is LGHDT, CDR2 YNNKEL (reference sequence). The CDR3 has 17 residues. CDR3 DNA sequence: TGTGCCAGCAGCCAAGAGGGCCTAGCGGGAGAGTTTAATGAGCAGTTCTTC. This sequence encodes CASSQEGLAGEFNEQFF.

V usage is TRBV5-1 and J usage is TRBJ2-7; 9 bases are a match to TRBD2. After removal of 5 bases from V and 5 bases from J, the junction contained 8 bases not matched to a gene. The length of the CDR3 is 14 residues. Germline CDR1 SGHRS, CDR2 YFSETQ. The CDR3 DNA reads TGCGCCAGCAGATTCAGCGGGGGGTATAACGAGCAGTACTTC. It codes for CASRFSGGYNEQYF.

There are many counts of this clonotype. The chain joins TRBV20-1 to TRBJ1-1; TRBD1 agrees at 8 bases. The CDR3 consists of 14 residues. Germline loops: CDR1 DFQATT, CDR2 SNEGSKA (reference sequence). V shed 5 bases, J shed 7 bases, and the junction held 12 bases outside the gene matches. CDR3 sequence: CSARSPGTGLEAFF. The CDR3 DNA reads TGCAGTGCTCGATCTCCGGGGACAGGCCTTGAAGCTTTCTTT.

This clonotype occurred a few times. The chain is built from TRBV12-3 or TRBV12-4 and TRBJ1-2; 7 nucleotides match TRBD1. This CDR3 contains 16 residues. V gave up 7 bases and J gave up 4 bases; unmatched junction bases: 15. CDR3 coding DNA: TGTGCCAGCACCCCCCAGGGGGGGGATGTGGGCTATGGCTACACCTTC. Translated: CASTPQGGDVGYGYTF.

The chain couples TRBV6-2 or TRBV6-3 to TRBJ2-5; unclear D gene. The CDR3 has 14 residues. Germline CDR1 MNHEY, CDR2 SVGEGT. V was clipped by 0 bases and J by 3 bases, with 8 bases between them. The CDR3 coding sequence is TGTGCCAGCAGTTACTCGATCACTAAAGAGACCCAGTACTTC. Amino acids: CASSYSITKETQYF.

This clonotype has a count of ten or more. The genes are TRBV4-2 and TRBJ1-1; no clear D. Trimming pared 2 bases from V and 0 bases from J, leaving 4 bases between. Germline values: CDR1 LGHNA, CDR2 YNFKEQ. The CDR3 covers 13 residues. The CDR3 DNA reads TGTGCCAGCAGCCAACGTTTGAACACTGAAGCTTTCTTT. Protein: CASSQRLNTEAFF.

The rearrangement links TRBV14 to TRBJ2-5; D not certain. The CDR3 totals 15 residues. Germline V gene data show CDR1 as SGHDN and CDR2 as FVKESK. V was pared by 1 base and J by 7 bases, with 16 bases between. The CDR3 is CASSQGRRSQRTQYF. The CDR3 DNA reads as TGTGCCAGCAGCCAAGGCCGGCGGTCCCAGAGGACCCAGTACTTC.

This clonotype has a handful of counts. The chain links TRBV12-3 or TRBV12-4 to TRBJ1-3; D unclear. Trimming shortened V by 3 bases and J by 5 bases, and 8 bases separated the two germline ends. The CDR3 is 13 amino acids. The CDR3 DNA is TGTGCCAGCAGTTTTCGGGGAAGAAACACCATATATTTT. The encoded protein is CASSFRGRNTIYF.

The chain joins TRBV20-1 to TRBJ2-1; a possible D gene is TRBD2 (6 bases). This CDR3 region has 14 residues. Germline assignment: CDR1 DFQATT and CDR2 SNEGSKA (reference sequence). V lost 1 base and J 3 bases, leaving 10 bases between the germline ends. The DNA of the CDR3 is TGCAGTGCTAGAGGGACTACCGGCTACAATGAGCAGTTCTTC. It encodes CSARGTTGYNEQFF.

The J gene is TRBJ2-1, the V gene TRBV19; D tentatively reads TRBD1 or TRBD2 (5 bases each). The CDR3 is 15 residues long. Germline V CDR1 and CDR2: LNHDA, SQIVND (reference sequence). V lost 1 base, J lost 5 bases, and 12 bases lay in between. Here the CDR3 DNA reads TGTGCCAGTAGTATAGTAGGGACGAATAACAATGAGCAGTTCTTC. Its translation is CASSIVGTNNNEQFF.

This clonotype has at least ten counts. This sequence joins TRBV5-6 and TRBJ1-2; D not resolved. Germline V gives CDR1 SGHDT, CDR2 YYEEEE. The length of the CDR3 is 13 residues. Trimming left V 0 bases short and J 8 bases short, with 11 bases between. This CDR3 reads CASSLANIRGYTF. DNA for the CDR3: TGTGCCAGCAGCTTGGCCAACATTCGGGGCTACACCTTC.

J is TRBJ2-7 and V is TRBV29-1, with D maybe TRBD1 (5 bases). V was shortened by 1 base and J by 2 bases, with 15 bases between the two germline ends. The germline CDR1 and CDR2 sequences are SQVTM and ANQGSEA. The length of the CDR3 is 15 residues. The CDR3 is CSVEGQSGATYEQYF. The DNA of the CDR3 is TGCAGCGTTGAAGGGCAAAGTGGGGCTACCTACGAGCAGTACTTC.

This clonotype was detected a few times. The chain combines TRBV27 with TRBJ2-7; TRBD2 is a possible D gene (6 bases). CDR1 MNHEY and CDR2 SMNVEV come from the germline V gene (reference sequence). V lost 8 bases and J 3 bases, leaving 20 bases between the germline ends. The CDR3 covers 15 residues. The CDR3 loop is CASAIGVRRDYEQYF. CDR3 DNA: TGTGCCAGCGCGATCGGTGTGAGGCGGGACTACGAGCAGTACTTC.

This clonotype came up a few times. The chain carries TRBV20-1 and TRBJ2-1; 10 bases map to TRBD2. CDR3 length: 14 amino acids. V dropped 5 bases and J dropped 7; count of bases not matched to a gene: 8. The germline V gene has CDR1 DFQATT and CDR2 SNEGSKA (reference sequence). CDR3 amino acids: CSAAGLADGNEQFF. The CDR3 DNA reads as TGCAGTGCTGCCGGACTAGCGGACGGAAATGAGCAGTTCTTC.

This clonotype has just a few counts. This chain links TRBV4-3 with TRBJ2-5, with TRBD2 as a possible D gene (7 bases). CDR1 LGHNA and CDR2 YSLEER come from the germline V gene. V shed 4 bases and J shed 4 bases, with 22 bases lying between them. This CDR3 region has 17 residues. CDR3 loop: CASSPVGRGSGGETQYF. The CDR3 bases are TGCGCCAGCAGCCCCGTGGGGAGGGGGAGTGGAGGAGAGACCCAGTACTTC.

V usage is TRBV20-1 and J usage is TRBJ2-3; the D gene is possibly TRBD2 (7 bases). Germline V gene data show CDR1 as DFQATT and CDR2 as SNEGSKA (reference sequence). The V and J ends lost 6 bases and 4 bases respectively, with 17 bases between them. This CDR3 contains 14 residues. CDR3 amino acids: CSANIPGGADTQYF. The DNA for the CDR3 is TGCAGTGCGAACATCCCGGGGGGCGCAGATACGCAGTATTTT.

V is TRBV5-1 and J is TRBJ2-3, with D unclear. This CDR3 spans 15 amino acids. The ends were cut back, 4 bases at V and 2 bases at J, with 14 bases in the middle. Germline assignment: CDR1 SGHRS and CDR2 YFSETQ. The CDR3 is CASSKLSRNTDTQYF. As DNA, the CDR3 is TGCGCCAGCAGCAAACTAAGCAGGAACACAGATACGCAGTATTTT.

The chain has TRBV7-9 and TRBJ2-1, with D possibly matching TRBD2 (6 bases). V lost 4 bases to trimming and J lost 4 bases, with 11 bases between them. The CDR3 runs to 14 residues. Germline V gene sequence: CDR1 SEHNR, CDR2 FQNEAQ (reference sequence). The CDR3 DNA reads as TGTGCCAGCAGCTCACAAGGACTATACAATGAGCAGTTCTTC. It yields the protein CASSSQGLYNEQFF.